The entry below describes one T cell receptor (beta chain). The antigen remains undetermined. This entry is derived from a study of cytomegalovirus exposure and HLA in healthy donors. Whole-study context: An earlier analysis identified under 130 million unique TCR beta sequences in about 179 million T cells. Points from the study as a whole: Through in vitro validation, three CMV-associated chains were shown to be specific for CMV antigens.

Those who donated were healthy bone marrow donors. Despite likely unrecorded immune exposures, the donors were nominally healthy at the time of sampling. Primers included in the PCR were 60 Vbeta and 13 Jbeta primers. Using immunoSEQ multiplex PCR, the repertoire was profiled, and TCRdb retains in-frame clones only, with some absent. The sample carries approximately 130,000 clones, 75% to 80% recorded once. The sequenced sample was PBMCs. This sequence was found in a woman in her thirties or forties in good health and CMV-seronegative.

The CDR3 protein is CASSNLGLAGYNEQFF. CDR3 in DNA: TGTGCCAGCAGCAACCTGGGACTAGCGGGATACAATGAGCAGTTCTTC. V is TRBV9 and J is TRBJ2-1, with TRBD2 matching 13 bases. This CDR3 contains 16 residues. Trimming cost V 4 bases and J 4 bases; bases outside gene matches: 5. Germline-derived CDR1 and CDR2 are SGDLS and YYNGEE. Looking up the rest from reference TRBV9 and TRBJ2-1 gives the full variable domain: DSGVTQTPKHLITATGQRVTLRCSPRSGDLSVYWYQQSLDQGLQFLIQYYNGEERAKGNILERFSAQQFPDLHSELNLSSLELGDSALYFCASSNLGLAGYNEQFFGPGTRLTVL.